These T cell receptor beta chains were read from a single sample in a study of blood T cell repertoires in COVID-19. Produced via immunoSEQ multiplex PCR; TCRdb's table is partial and in-frame only. The sample comprises around 300,000 clones, around 82% of which are singletons, and approximately 9% rests with the top ten. Sequencing was done on a sample of peripheral blood. The receptors were sampled from a woman between 50 and 59 years old who had recovered from COVID-19. Both conserved end residues are part of each CDR3. D genes are given only for firm matches. Not every row has a clone size; where given, it reads once, few, many or a size class.

clone_size: -
d_call: TRBD1
cdr3_length: 18
j_call: TRBJ1-4
v_call: TRBV10-2
cdr3_nt: TGCGCCAGCATCACGCCGGGACAGGGGGCGCGCACTAATGAAAAACTGTTTTTT
cdr3_aa: CASITPGQGARTNEKLFF

clone_size: few
d_call: TRBD1
cdr3_length: 14
j_call: TRBJ2-7
v_call: TRBV16
cdr3_nt: TGTGCCAGCAGCCGCCGACAGGGGCTAAACGAGCAGTACTTC
cdr3_aa: CASSRRQGLNEQYF

clone_size: -
d_call: -
cdr3_length: 13
j_call: TRBJ2-7
v_call: TRBV6-5
cdr3_nt: TGTGCCAGCAGGGGCGGTGGGGGCAACGAGCAGTACTTC
cdr3_aa: CASRGGGGNEQYF

clone_size: -
d_call: -
cdr3_length: 14
j_call: TRBJ1-1
v_call: TRBV5-5
cdr3_nt: TGTGCCAGCAGCTTGTACGGTGGGAACACTGAAGCTTTCTTT
cdr3_aa: CASSLYGGNTEAFF

clone_size: -
d_call: TRBD2
cdr3_length: 15
j_call: TRBJ2-3
v_call: TRBV28
cdr3_nt: TGTGCCAGCACCCTTACGGGACTAGGGCTCGATACGCAGTATTTT
cdr3_aa: CASTLTGLGLDTQYF

clone_size: -
d_call: -
cdr3_length: 13
j_call: TRBJ1-2
v_call: TRBV2
cdr3_nt: TGTGCCAGCAGTGATGGAGGGAACTATGGCTACACCTTC
cdr3_aa: CASSDGGNYGYTF

clone_size: -
d_call: TRBD1
cdr3_length: 12
j_call: TRBJ2-7
v_call: TRBV28
cdr3_nt: TGTGCCAGCAACACCGGGACAGACGAGCAGTACTTC
cdr3_aa: CASNTGTDEQYF

clone_size: -
d_call: -
cdr3_length: 15
j_call: TRBJ1-3
v_call: TRBV28
cdr3_nt: TGTGCCAGCACCGACGACTGGAGCTCTGGAAACACCATATATTTT
cdr3_aa: CASTDDWSSGNTIYF

clone_size: few
d_call: -
cdr3_length: 14
j_call: TRBJ2-2
v_call: TRBV28
cdr3_nt: TGTGCCAGCAGCGGGGGAGCGAACACCGGGGAGCTGTTTTTT
cdr3_aa: CASSGGANTGELFF

clone_size: -
d_call: TRBD2
cdr3_length: 16
j_call: TRBJ2-1
v_call: TRBV4-3
cdr3_nt: TGCGCCAGCAGCCAAGAACTGACGAGCGGGAGGGCCCCCGCCGTCTTC
cdr3_aa: CASSQELTSGRAPAVF

clone_size: -
d_call: -
cdr3_length: 13
j_call: TRBJ1-2
v_call: TRBV19
cdr3_nt: TGTGCCAGTAGTCACCAGGGAAACTATGGCTACACCTTC
cdr3_aa: CASSHQGNYGYTF

clone_size: -
d_call: -
cdr3_length: 16
j_call: TRBJ1-3
v_call: TRBV5-1
cdr3_nt: TGCGCCAGCAGCTCCGATCGACAAGTTGCTGGAAACACCATATATTTT
cdr3_aa: CASSSDRQVAGNTIYF

clone_size: -
d_call: -
cdr3_length: 20
j_call: TRBJ1-4
v_call: TRBV7-5
cdr3_nt: TGTGTCAGAAGCCCCACCCGGGAGTCGGCCCACGCAGGGTCTAATGAAAAACTGTTTTTT
cdr3_aa: CVRSPTRESAHAGSNEKLFF

clone_size: -
d_call: -
cdr3_length: 11
j_call: TRBJ2-5
v_call: TRBV24-1
cdr3_nt: TGTGCCACCAAGACAGAAGAGACCCAGTACTTC
cdr3_aa: CATKTEETQYF

clone_size: -
d_call: TRBD2
cdr3_length: 16
j_call: TRBJ2-2
v_call: TRBV9
cdr3_nt: TGTGCCAGCAGCCCACGACTAGCGGGATTTCACGGGGAGCTGTTTTTT
cdr3_aa: CASSPRLAGFHGELFF

clone_size: -
d_call: TRBD2
cdr3_length: 14
j_call: TRBJ2-7
v_call: TRBV28
cdr3_nt: TGTGCCAGCAGAGTAGCGGGGGGTAGCCTCGAGCAGTACTTC
cdr3_aa: CASRVAGGSLEQYF

clone_size: -
d_call: TRBD1
cdr3_length: 14
j_call: TRBJ2-7
v_call: TRBV6-6
cdr3_nt: TGTGCCAGCAGTCCCGGACAGGGAACCTACGAGCAGTACTTC
cdr3_aa: CASSPGQGTYEQYF

clone_size: -
d_call: TRBD1
cdr3_length: 13
j_call: TRBJ2-5
v_call: TRBV6-1
cdr3_nt: TGTGCCAGCAGTGAAAGGGACAGAGAGACCCAGTACTTC
cdr3_aa: CASSERDRETQYF

clone_size: once
d_call: -
cdr3_length: 13
j_call: TRBJ2-1
v_call: TRBV11-2
cdr3_nt: TGTGCCAGCAGCCGGGGATCCTACAATGAGCAGTTCTTC
cdr3_aa: CASSRGSYNEQFF

clone_size: -
d_call: -
cdr3_length: 15
j_call: TRBJ2-2
v_call: TRBV7-8
cdr3_nt: TGTGCCAGCAGCCCTTCCACACAGGGTCACGGGGAGCTGTTTTTT
cdr3_aa: CASSPSTQGHGELFF

clone_size: -
d_call: -
cdr3_length: 13
j_call: TRBJ2-5
v_call: TRBV5-1
cdr3_nt: TGCGCCAGCAGCTTGGGGAGGGAAGAGACCCAGTACTTC
cdr3_aa: CASSLGREETQYF

clone_size: -
d_call: TRBD1
cdr3_length: 18
j_call: TRBJ1-1
v_call: TRBV27
cdr3_nt: TGTGCCAGCCCCACCAGGGGGAAGGTCCGCGGGATGAACACTGAAGCTTTCTTT
cdr3_aa: CASPTRGKVRGMNTEAFF

clone_size: -
d_call: -
cdr3_length: 10
j_call: TRBJ1-2
v_call: TRBV28
cdr3_nt: TGTGCCAGCGGTCCGGGGGGCTACACCTTC
cdr3_aa: CASGPGGYTF

clone_size: -
d_call: -
cdr3_length: 17
j_call: TRBJ1-5
v_call: TRBV4-2
cdr3_nt: TGTGCCAGCAGCCAAGAGATTCGAGCTTATAGCAATCAGCCCCAGCATTTT
cdr3_aa: CASSQEIRAYSNQPQHF

clone_size: few
d_call: TRBD1
cdr3_length: 15
j_call: TRBJ2-7
v_call: TRBV29-1
cdr3_nt: TGCAGCGTTGCCTTCGGGACAGGGCACGTCTACGAGCAGTACTTC
cdr3_aa: CSVAFGTGHVYEQYF

clone_size: -
d_call: -
cdr3_length: 16
j_call: TRBJ2-1
v_call: TRBV2
cdr3_nt: TGTGCCACCGAGGGCCTACGCCTCGGGTCCTACAATGAGCAGTTCTTC
cdr3_aa: CATEGLRLGSYNEQFF

clone_size: -
d_call: TRBD2
cdr3_length: 19
j_call: TRBJ2-3
v_call: TRBV9
cdr3_nt: TGTGCCAGCAGCGTAGAATGGCGGGGGGGAGTGAGGACCACAGATACGCAGTATTTT
cdr3_aa: CASSVEWRGGVRTTDTQYF

clone_size: -
d_call: TRBD1
cdr3_length: 14
j_call: TRBJ1-6
v_call: TRBV9
cdr3_nt: TGTGCCAGCAGCGGGACAGGGAATGATTCACCCCTCCACTTT
cdr3_aa: CASSGTGNDSPLHF

clone_size: -
d_call: -
cdr3_length: 14
j_call: TRBJ1-6
v_call: TRBV6-6
cdr3_nt: TGTGCCAGCAGCCCACAGGGCTCCAATTCACCCCTCCACTTT
cdr3_aa: CASSPQGSNSPLHF

clone_size: once
d_call: -
cdr3_length: 15
j_call: TRBJ2-3
v_call: TRBV24-1
cdr3_nt: TGTGCCACCAGTGACCACTCGGGGTCGGTAGATACGCAGTATTTT
cdr3_aa: CATSDHSGSVDTQYF

clone_size: -
d_call: TRBD1
cdr3_length: 14
j_call: TRBJ2-5
v_call: TRBV19
cdr3_nt: TGTGCCAGTAGTATCAGGACAGGGAAGGAGACCCAGTACTTC
cdr3_aa: CASSIRTGKETQYF

clone_size: -
d_call: TRBD1
cdr3_length: 15
j_call: TRBJ2-7
v_call: TRBV9
cdr3_nt: TGTGCCAGCAGCGTTGGACAGGGTAGGACCTACGAGCAGTACTTC
cdr3_aa: CASSVGQGRTYEQYF

clone_size: -
d_call: -
cdr3_length: 13
j_call: TRBJ1-5
v_call: TRBV19
cdr3_nt: TGTGCCAGTAGTACCCGACAAGGTCAGCCCCAGCATTTT
cdr3_aa: CASSTRQGQPQHF

clone_size: -
d_call: TRBD2
cdr3_length: 17
j_call: TRBJ2-3
v_call: TRBV9
cdr3_nt: TGTGCCAGCAGCGTACGATCGGCGGGGGGATTCACAGATACGCAGTATTTT
cdr3_aa: CASSVRSAGGFTDTQYF

clone_size: -
d_call: TRBD2
cdr3_length: 15
j_call: TRBJ2-1
v_call: TRBV9
cdr3_nt: TGTGCCAGCAGCAAACCGGGACTAGCGTTGAGTGAGCAGTTCTTC
cdr3_aa: CASSKPGLALSEQFF

clone_size: few
d_call: -
cdr3_length: 11
j_call: TRBJ1-4
v_call: TRBV12-3/TRBV12-4
cdr3_nt: TGTGCCAGCAGACTGAATGAAAAACTGTTTTTT
cdr3_aa: CASRLNEKLFF

clone_size: once
d_call: -
cdr3_length: 13
j_call: TRBJ2-2
v_call: TRBV27
cdr3_nt: TGTGCCAGCAGCGGGTTTTCCGGCGGGGAGCTGTTTTTT
cdr3_aa: CASSGFSGGELFF

clone_size: -
d_call: -
cdr3_length: 16
j_call: TRBJ2-3
v_call: TRBV4-3
cdr3_nt: TGCGCCAGCAGCCCAATCGGACACGACAGCACAGATACGCAGTATTTT
cdr3_aa: CASSPIGHDSTDTQYF

clone_size: few
d_call: TRBD2
cdr3_length: 17
j_call: TRBJ2-1
v_call: TRBV28
cdr3_nt: TGTGCCAGCAGAACGAAACCGGCTAGCGGGAGGGACAATGAGCAGTTCTTC
cdr3_aa: CASRTKPASGRDNEQFF

clone_size: -
d_call: TRBD1
cdr3_length: 15
j_call: TRBJ1-5
v_call: TRBV5-1
cdr3_nt: TGCGCCAGCAGCCGCGGGGACAGTTGGAGTCAGCCCCAGCATTTT
cdr3_aa: CASSRGDSWSQPQHF